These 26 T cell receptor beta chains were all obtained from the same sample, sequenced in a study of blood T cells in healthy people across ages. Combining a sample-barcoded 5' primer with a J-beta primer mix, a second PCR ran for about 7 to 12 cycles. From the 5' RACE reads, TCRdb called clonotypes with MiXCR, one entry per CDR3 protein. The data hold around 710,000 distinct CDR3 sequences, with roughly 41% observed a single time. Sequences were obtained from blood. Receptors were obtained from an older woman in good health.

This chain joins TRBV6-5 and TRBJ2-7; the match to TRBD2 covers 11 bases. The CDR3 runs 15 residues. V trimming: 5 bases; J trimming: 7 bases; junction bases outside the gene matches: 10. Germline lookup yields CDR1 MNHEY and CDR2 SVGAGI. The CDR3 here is CASSVLAGVYNEQYF. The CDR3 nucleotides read TGTGCCAGCAGTGTACTAGCGGGAGTGTACAATGAGCAGTACTTC.

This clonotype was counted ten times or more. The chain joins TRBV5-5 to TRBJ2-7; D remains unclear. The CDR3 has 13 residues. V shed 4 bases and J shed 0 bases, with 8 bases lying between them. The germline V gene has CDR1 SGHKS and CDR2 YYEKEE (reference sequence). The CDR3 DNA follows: TGTGCCAGCAGCGGGCAAATCTCCTACGAGCAGTACTTC. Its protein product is CASSGQISYEQYF.

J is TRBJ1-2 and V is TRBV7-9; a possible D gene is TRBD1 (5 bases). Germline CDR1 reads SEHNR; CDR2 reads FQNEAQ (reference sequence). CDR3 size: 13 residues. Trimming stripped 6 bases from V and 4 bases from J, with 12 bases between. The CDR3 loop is CASSPGLGYGYTF. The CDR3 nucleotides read TGTGCCAGCAGTCCGGGACTGGGCTATGGCTACACCTTC. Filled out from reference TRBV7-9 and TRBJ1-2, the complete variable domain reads DTGVSQNPRHKITKRGQNVTFRCDPISEHNRLYWYRQTLGQGPEFLTYFQNEAQLEKSRLLSDRFSAERPKGSFSTLEIQRTEQGDSAMYLCASSPGLGYGYTFGSGTRLTVV.

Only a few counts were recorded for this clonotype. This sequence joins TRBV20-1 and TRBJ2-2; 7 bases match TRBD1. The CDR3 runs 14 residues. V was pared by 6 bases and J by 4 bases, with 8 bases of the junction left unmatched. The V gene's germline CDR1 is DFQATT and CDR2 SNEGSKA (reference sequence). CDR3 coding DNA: TGCAGTGCGCAACAGGGGCTGGGCACCGGGGAGCTGTTTTTT. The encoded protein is CSAQQGLGTGELFF.

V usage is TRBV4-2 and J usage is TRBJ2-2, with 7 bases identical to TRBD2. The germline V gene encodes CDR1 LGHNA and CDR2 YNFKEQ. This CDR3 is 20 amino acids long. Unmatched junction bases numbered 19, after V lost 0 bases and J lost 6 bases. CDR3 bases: TGTGCCAGCAGCCAAGATCTAGGACTAGTGCCCTCGGTGGGACCCGGGGAGCTGTTTTTT. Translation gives CASSQDLGLVPSVGPGELFF.

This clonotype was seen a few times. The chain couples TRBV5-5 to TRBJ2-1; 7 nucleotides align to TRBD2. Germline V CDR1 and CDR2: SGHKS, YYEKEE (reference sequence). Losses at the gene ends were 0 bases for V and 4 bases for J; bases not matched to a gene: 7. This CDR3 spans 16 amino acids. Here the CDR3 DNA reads TGTGCCAGCAGCTTGGTTTCGGGAGGTCCTTACAATGAGCAGTTCTTC. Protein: CASSLVSGGPYNEQFF.

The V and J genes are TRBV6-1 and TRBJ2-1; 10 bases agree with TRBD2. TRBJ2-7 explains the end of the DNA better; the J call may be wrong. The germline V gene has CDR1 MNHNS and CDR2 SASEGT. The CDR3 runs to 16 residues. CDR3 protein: CASSFLGTSASYEQYF. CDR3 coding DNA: TGTGCCAGCAGTTTCCTCGGGACTAGCGCCTCCTACGAGCAGTACTTC.

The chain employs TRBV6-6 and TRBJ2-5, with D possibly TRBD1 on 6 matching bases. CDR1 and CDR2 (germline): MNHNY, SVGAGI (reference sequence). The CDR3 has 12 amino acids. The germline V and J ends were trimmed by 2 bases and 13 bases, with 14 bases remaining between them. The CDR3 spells CASSYEGRGWYF. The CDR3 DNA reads TGTGCCAGCAGTTACGAGGGCAGGGGCTGGTACTTC.

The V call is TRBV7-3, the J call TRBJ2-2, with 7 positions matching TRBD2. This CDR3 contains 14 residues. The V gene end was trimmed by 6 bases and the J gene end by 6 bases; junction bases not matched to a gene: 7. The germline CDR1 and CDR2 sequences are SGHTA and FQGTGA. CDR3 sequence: CASSRGGVAGELFF. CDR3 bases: TGTGCCAGCAGTCGGGGAGGGGTCGCCGGGGAGCTGTTTTTT.

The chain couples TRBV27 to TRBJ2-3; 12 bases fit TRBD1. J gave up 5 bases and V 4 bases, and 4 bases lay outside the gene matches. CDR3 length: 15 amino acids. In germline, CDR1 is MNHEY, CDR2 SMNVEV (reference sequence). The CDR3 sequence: CASSWDRGPKDTQYF. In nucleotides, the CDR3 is TGTGCCAGCAGTTGGGACAGGGGGCCGAAAGATACGCAGTATTTT.

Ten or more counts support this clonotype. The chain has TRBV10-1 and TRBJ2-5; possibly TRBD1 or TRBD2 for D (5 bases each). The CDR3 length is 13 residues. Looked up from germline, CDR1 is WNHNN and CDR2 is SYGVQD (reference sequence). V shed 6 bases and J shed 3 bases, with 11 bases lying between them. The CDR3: CASSRGLEETQYF. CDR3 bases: TGCGCCAGCAGCCGGGGCCTGGAAGAGACCCAGTACTTC.

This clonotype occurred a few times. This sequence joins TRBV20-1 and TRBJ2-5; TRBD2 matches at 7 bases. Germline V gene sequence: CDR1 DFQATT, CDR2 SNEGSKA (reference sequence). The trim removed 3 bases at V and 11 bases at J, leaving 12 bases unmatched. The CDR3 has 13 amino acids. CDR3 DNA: TGCAGTGCTAGGGGAGGGAGTTGGGCGGAGCAGTACTTC. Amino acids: CSARGGSWAEQYF.

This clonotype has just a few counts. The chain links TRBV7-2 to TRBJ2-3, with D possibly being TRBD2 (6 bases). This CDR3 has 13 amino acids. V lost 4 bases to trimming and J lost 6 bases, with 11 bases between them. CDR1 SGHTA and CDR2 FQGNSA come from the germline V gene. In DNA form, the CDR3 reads TGTGCCAGCAGCTCGGGGGTAGTTGATACGCAGTATTTT. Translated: CASSSGVVDTQYF.

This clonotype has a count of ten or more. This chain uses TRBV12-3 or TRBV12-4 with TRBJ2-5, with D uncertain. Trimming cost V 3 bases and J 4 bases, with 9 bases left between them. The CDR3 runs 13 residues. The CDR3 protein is CASSFNRRETQYF. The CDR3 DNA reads TGTGCCAGCAGTTTTAATAGAAGAGAGACCCAGTACTTC.

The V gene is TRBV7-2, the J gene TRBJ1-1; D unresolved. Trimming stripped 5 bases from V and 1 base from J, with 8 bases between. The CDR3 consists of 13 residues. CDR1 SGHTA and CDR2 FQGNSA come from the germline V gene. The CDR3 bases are TGTGCCAGCAGCGCCCGACCGAACACTGAAGCTTTCTTT. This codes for CASSARPNTEAFF.

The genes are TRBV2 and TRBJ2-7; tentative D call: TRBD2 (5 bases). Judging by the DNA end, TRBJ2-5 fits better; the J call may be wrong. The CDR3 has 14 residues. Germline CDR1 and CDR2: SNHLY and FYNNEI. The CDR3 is CASSEEAAEETQYF. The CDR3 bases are TGTGCCAGCAGTGAAGAGGCAGCGGAAGAGACCCAGTACTTC.

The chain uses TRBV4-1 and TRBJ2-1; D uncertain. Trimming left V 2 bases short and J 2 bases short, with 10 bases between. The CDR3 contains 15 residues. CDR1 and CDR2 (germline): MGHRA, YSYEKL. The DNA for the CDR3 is TGCGCCAGCAGCCAATTCGGATCTACCTACAATGAGCAGTTCTTC. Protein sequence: CASSQFGSTYNEQFF.

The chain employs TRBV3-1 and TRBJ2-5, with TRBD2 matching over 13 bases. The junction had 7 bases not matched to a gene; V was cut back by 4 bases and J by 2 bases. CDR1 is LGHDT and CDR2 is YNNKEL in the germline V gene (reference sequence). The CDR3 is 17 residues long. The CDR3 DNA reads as TGTGCCAGCAGCCTCGGACTAGCGGGAGCGGATCAAGAGACCCAGTACTTC. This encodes CASSLGLAGADQETQYF.

The CDR3 coding sequence is TGTGCCAGCTTTAACGCGGGGGGATTAACAGATACGCAGTATTTT. This encodes CASFNAGGLTDTQYF. This chain joins TRBV5-8 and TRBJ2-3, with 8 bases fitting TRBD2. V shed 7 bases and J 3 bases; nucleotides not matched to a gene: 10. This CDR3 is built from 15 residues. Germline V gene data show CDR1 as SGHTS and CDR2 as YDEGEE.

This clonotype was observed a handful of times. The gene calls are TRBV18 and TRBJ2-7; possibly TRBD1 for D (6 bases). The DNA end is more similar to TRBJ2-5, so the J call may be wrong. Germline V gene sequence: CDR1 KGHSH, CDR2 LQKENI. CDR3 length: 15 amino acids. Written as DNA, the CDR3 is TGTGCCAGCTCACCAACAGGGTCCGGCCGTGAGACCCAGTACTTC. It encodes CASSPTGSGRETQYF.

CDR3 sequence reads: CASSEPWDINTEAFF. The CDR3 nucleotides are TGTGCCAGCAGTGAACCCTGGGACATTAACACTGAAGCTTTCTTT. The chain recombines TRBV6-1 with TRBJ1-1, with TRBD1 as a possible D gene (6 bases). This CDR3 has 15 amino acids. Trimming removed 2 bases at V and 2 bases at J, with 12 bases between. Germline CDR1 and CDR2: MNHNS and SASEGT.

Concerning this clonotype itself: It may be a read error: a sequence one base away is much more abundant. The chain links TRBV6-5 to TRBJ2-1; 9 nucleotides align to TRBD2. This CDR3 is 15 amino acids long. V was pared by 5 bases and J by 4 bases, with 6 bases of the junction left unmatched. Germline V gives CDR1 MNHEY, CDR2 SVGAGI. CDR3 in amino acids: CASSPRLAVYNEQFF. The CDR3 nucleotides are TGTGCCAGCAGTCCCCGACTAGCGGTTTACAATGAGCAGTTCTTC.

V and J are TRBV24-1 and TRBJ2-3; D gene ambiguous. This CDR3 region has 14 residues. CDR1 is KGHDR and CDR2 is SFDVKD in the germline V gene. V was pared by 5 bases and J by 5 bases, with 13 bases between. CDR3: CATSGGNPLDTQYF. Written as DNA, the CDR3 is TGTGCCACCAGTGGAGGTAACCCTCTAGATACGCAGTATTTT.

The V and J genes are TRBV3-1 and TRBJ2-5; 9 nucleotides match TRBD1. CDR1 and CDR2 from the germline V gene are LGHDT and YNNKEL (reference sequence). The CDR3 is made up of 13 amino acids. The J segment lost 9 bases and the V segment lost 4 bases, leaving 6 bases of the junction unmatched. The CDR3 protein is CASSLGDRAAQYF. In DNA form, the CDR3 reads TGTGCCAGCAGCCTAGGGGACAGGGCGGCCCAGTACTTC.

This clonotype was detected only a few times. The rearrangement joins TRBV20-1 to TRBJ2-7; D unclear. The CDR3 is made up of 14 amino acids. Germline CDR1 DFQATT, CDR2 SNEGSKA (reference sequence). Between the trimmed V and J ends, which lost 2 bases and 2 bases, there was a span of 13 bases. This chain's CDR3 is CSARPDTRTYEQYF. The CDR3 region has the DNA TGCAGTGCTAGACCAGATACGCGGACCTACGAGCAGTACTTC.

The CDR3 bases are TGCAGTGCGAGGGATGGGACTAGAAATTTCGGGGTAGCCAAAAACATTCAGTACTTC. Its protein is CSARDGTRNFGVAKNIQYF. The V gene is TRBV20-1, the J gene TRBJ2-4; TRBD2 matches at 8 bases. V gave up 6 bases and J gave up 0 bases; unmatched junction bases: 19. CDR1 is DFQATT and CDR2 is SNEGSKA in the germline V gene (reference sequence). There are 19 residues in the CDR3.